This T cell receptor (beta chain) is drawn from a study of cytomegalovirus exposure and HLA in healthy donors. Turning to the study itself: Researchers found that approximately 80% of over 350 genotyped donors fell within the Caucasian-associated ancestry cluster. Findings of the study overall: In a later analysis, the majority of CMV-associated beta chains seemingly showed HLA restriction. The study designated over 150 TCR beta chains cytomegalovirus-associated. It was taken for granted in presence/absence analyses that sequencing depth across donors was roughly uniform.

Germline V gene lookup returns CDR1 SGHRS and CDR2 YFSETQ. The CDR3 covers 17 residues. Trimming removed 0 bases from V and 6 bases from J; junction bases left unmatched: 9. Details on this clone: The antigen is undetermined.

The primer mix had 60 Vbeta and 13 Jbeta primers. This table comes from immunoSEQ multiplex PCR, and its TCRdb copy is limited to in-frame clones, with some not included. The table for this sample gives around 140,000 clones. The gene calls are TRBV5-1 and TRBJ1-6; 7 bases map to TRBD1. The source is a woman in her 40s in good health and CMV-seronegative. Material for sequencing was PBMCs. CDR3 sequence: CASSLAGRGYGNSPLHF. The DNA for the CDR3 is TGCGCCAGCAGCTTGGCCGGCAGGGGGTACGGTAATTCACCCCTCCACTTT.